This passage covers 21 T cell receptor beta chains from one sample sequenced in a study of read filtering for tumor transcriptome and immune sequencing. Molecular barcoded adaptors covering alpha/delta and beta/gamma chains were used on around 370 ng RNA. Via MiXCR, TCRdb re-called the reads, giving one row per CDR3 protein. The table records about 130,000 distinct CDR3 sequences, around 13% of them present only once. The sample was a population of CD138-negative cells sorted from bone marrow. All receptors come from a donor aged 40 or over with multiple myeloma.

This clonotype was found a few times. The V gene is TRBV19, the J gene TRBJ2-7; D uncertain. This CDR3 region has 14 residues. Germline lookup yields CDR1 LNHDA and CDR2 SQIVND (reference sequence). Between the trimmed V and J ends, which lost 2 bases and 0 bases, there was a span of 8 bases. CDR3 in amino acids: CASSIQSVSYEQYF. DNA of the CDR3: TGTGCCAGTAGTATACAGTCAGTCTCCTACGAGCAGTACTTC. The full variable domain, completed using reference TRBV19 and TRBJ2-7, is DGGITQSPKYLFRKEGQNVTLSCEQNLNHDAMYWYRQDPGQGLRLIYYSQIVNDFQKGDIAEGYSVSREKKESFPLTVTSAQKNPTAFYLCASSIQSVSYEQYFGPGTRLTVT.

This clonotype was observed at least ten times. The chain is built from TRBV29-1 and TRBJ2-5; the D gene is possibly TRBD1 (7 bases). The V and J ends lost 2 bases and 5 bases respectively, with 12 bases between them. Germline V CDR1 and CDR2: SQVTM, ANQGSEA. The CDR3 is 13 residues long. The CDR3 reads CSVESQGRETQYF. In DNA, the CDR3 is TGCAGCGTTGAATCACAGGGGAGGGAGACCCAGTACTTC. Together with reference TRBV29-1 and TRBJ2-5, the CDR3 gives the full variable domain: SAVISQKPSRDICQRGTSLTIQCQVDSQVTMMFWYRQQPGQSLTLIATANQGSEATYESGFVIDKFPISRPNLTFSTLTVSNMSPEDSSIYLCSVESQGRETQYFGPGTRLLVL.

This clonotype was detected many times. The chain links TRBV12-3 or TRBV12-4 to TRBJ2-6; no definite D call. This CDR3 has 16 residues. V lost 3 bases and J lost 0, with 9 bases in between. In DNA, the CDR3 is TGTGCCAGCAGTTTTGGTACACTCTCTGGGGCCAACGTCCTGACTTTC. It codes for CASSFGTLSGANVLTF.

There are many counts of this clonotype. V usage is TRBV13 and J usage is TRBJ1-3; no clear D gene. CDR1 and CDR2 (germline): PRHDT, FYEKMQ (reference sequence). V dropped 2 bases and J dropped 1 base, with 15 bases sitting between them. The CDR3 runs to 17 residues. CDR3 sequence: CASSLNIGELSGNTIYF. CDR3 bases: TGTGCCAGCAGCTTAAATATTGGGGAACTATCTGGAAACACCATATATTTT. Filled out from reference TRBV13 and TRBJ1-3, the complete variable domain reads AAGVIQSPRHLIKEKRETATLKCYPIPRHDTVYWYQQGPGQDPQFLISFYEKMQSDKGSIPDRFSAQQFSDYHSELNMSSLELGDSALYFCASSLNIGELSGNTIYFGEGSWLTVV.

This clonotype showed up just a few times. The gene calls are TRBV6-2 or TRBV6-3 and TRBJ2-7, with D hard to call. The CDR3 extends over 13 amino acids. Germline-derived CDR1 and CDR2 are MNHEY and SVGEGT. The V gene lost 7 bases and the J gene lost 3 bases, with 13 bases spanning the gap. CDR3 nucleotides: TGTGCCAGCACCGCTCCCGGTTTCTACGAGCAGTACTTC. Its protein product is CASTAPGFYEQYF.

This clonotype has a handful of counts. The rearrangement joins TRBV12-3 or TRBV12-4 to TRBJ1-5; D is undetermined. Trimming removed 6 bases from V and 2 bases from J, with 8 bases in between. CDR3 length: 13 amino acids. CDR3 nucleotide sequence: TGTGCCAGCAGCGGGGTGGGCAATCAGCCCCAGCATTTT. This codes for CASSGVGNQPQHF.

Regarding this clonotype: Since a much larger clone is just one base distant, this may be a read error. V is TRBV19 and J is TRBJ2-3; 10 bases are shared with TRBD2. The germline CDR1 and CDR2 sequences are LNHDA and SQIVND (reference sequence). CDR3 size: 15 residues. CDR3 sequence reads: CASSPLAGATGTQYF. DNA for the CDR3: TGTGCCAGTAGTCCCCTAGCGGGAGCCACAGGTACGCAGTATTTT.

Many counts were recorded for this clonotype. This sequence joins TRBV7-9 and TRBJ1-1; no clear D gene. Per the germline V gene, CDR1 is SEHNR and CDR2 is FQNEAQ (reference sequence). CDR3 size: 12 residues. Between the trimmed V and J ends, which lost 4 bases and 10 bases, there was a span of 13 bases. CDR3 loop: CASSSPRSSAFF. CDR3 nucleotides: TGTGCCAGCAGCTCCCCGCGGTCCTCAGCTTTCTTT.

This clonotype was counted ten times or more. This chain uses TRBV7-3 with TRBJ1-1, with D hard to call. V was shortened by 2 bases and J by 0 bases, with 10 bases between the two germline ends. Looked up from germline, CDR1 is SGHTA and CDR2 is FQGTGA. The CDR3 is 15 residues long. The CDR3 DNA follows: TGTGCCAGCAGCTTACAACCGGGGATGAACACTGAAGCTTTCTTT. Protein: CASSLQPGMNTEAFF.

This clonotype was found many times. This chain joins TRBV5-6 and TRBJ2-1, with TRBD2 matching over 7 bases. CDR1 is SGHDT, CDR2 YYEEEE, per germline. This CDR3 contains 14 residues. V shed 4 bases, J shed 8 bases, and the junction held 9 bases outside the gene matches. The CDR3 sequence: CASSEPLAVYEQFF. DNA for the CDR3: TGTGCCAGCAGCGAGCCCCTAGCGGTATATGAGCAGTTCTTC.

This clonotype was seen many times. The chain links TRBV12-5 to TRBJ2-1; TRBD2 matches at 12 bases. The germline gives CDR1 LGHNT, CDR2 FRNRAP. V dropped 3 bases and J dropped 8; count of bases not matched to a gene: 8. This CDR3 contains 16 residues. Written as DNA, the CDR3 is TGTGCTAGTGGTTTTCTCCTAGCGGGAGGGCCGGATGAGCAGTTCTTC. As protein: CASGFLLAGGPDEQFF.

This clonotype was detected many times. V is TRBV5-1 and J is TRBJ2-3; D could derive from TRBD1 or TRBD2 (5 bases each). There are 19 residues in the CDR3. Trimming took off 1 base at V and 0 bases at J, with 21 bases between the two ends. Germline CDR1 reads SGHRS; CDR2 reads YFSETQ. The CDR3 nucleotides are TGCGCCAGCAGCTTGAGTGACAGCTTGACATCGGGAAGCACAGATACGCAGTATTTT. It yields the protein CASSLSDSLTSGSTDTQYF.

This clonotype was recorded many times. The CDR3 loop reads CSVPWTGRNTEAFF. CDR3 sequence (DNA): TGCAGCGTCCCCTGGACAGGAAGGAACACTGAAGCTTTCTTT. The chain joins TRBV29-1 to TRBJ1-1; 7 nucleotides match TRBD1. The germline CDR1 and CDR2 sequences are SQVTM and ANQGSEA. The J segment lost 1 base and the V segment lost 6 bases, leaving 8 bases of the junction unmatched. CDR3 length equals 14 residues.

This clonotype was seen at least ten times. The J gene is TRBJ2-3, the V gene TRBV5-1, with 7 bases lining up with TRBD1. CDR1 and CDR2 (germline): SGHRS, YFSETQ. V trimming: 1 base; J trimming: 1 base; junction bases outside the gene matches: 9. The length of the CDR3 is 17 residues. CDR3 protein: CASSLLGGTGGTDTQYF. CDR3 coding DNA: TGCGCCAGCAGCTTGTTAGGAGGCACAGGGGGCACAGATACGCAGTATTTT.

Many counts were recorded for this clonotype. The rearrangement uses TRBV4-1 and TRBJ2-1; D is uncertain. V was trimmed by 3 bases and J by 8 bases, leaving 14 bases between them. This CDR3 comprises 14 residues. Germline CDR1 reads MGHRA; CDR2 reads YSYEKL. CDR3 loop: CASSHASSGDEQFF. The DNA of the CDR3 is TGCGCCAGCAGCCATGCCTCATCTGGGGATGAGCAGTTCTTC.

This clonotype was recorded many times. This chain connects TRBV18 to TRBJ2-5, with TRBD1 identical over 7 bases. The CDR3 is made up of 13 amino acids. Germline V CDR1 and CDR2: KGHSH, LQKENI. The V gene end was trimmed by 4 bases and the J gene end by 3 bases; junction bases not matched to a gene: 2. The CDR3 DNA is TGTGCCAGCTCACTGGGACAGAAAGAGACCCAGTACTTC. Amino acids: CASSLGQKETQYF.

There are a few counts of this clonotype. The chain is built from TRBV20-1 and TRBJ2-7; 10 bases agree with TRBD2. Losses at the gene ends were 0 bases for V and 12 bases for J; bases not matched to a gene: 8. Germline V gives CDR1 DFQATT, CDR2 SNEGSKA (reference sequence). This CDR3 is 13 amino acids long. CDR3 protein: CSARDDKREGRYF. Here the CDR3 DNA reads TGCAGTGCTAGAGATGATAAGCGGGAGGGGCGGTACTTC.

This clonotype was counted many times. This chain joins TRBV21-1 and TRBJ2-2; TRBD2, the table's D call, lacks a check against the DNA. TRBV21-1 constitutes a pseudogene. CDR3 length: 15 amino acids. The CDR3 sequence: CASSISGKRTGELFF. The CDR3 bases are TGTGCCAGCAGCATTAGCGGGAAGCGCACCGGGGAGCTGTTTTTT.

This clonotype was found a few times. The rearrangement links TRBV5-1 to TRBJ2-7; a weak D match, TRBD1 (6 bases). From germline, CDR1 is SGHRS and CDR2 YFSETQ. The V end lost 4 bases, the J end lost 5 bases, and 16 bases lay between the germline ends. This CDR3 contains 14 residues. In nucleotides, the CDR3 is TGCGCCAGCAGCCTGGGACAAGTCAAGGACGAGCAGTACTTC. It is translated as CASSLGQVKDEQYF.

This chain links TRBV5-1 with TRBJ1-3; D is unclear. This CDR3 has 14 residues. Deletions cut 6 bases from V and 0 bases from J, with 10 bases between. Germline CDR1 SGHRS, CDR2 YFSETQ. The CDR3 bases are TGCGCCAGCAAGGACGTGAGCTCTGGAAACACCATATATTTT. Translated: CASKDVSSGNTIYF.

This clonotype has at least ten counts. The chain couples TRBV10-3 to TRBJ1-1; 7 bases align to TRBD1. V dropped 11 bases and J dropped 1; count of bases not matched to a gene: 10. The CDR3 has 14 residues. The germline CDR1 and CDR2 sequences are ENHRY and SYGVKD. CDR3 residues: CAAKRGQPNTEAFF. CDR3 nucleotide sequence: TGTGCCGCGAAACGGGGACAGCCGAACACTGAAGCTTTCTTT.